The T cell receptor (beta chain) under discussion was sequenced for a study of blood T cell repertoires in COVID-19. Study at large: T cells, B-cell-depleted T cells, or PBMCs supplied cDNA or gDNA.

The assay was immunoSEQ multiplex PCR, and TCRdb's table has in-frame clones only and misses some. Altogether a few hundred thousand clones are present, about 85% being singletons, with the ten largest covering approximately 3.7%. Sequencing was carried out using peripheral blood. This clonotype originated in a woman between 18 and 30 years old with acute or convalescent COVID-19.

The CDR3 region is CASSQELAGYGISNQPQHF. In DNA, the CDR3 is TGTGCCAGCAGCCAGGAGCTTGCAGGGTATGGTATAAGCAATCAGCCCCAGCATTTT. The J gene is TRBJ1-5, the V gene TRBV4-2; a possible D gene is TRBD1 (5 bases). V shed 3 bases and J shed 1 base, with 22 bases lying between them. This CDR3 is built from 19 residues. Germline-derived CDR1 and CDR2 are LGHNA and YNFKEQ.